This T cell receptor (beta chain) was sequenced in a study of T-cell reconstitution after alpha-beta-depleted transplantation in children. The CDR3 runs 15 residues. In germline, CDR1 is KGHSH, CDR2 LQKENI. V was clipped by 2 bases and J by 5 bases; unmatched bases: 7. Unique molecular identifiers tagged the TCRbeta library. TCRdb independently ran MiXCR on the PCR reads; one entry per CDR3 protein. The sample lists roughly 500,000 distinct CDR3 sequences, 30% to 35% seen once, with around 2.5% in the top ten. The V and J genes are TRBV18 and TRBJ2-7; TRBD1 aligns across 9 bases. The sequence came from a human donor who donated a stem cell graft to a child with aplastic anemia. The source material was PBMCs from the stem cell graft donor, sampled from the stem cell graft. The CDR3 sequence is CASSPAGTGTDEQYF. The CDR3 coding sequence is TGTGCCAGCTCACCAGCGGGGACAGGGACGGACGAGCAGTACTTC.